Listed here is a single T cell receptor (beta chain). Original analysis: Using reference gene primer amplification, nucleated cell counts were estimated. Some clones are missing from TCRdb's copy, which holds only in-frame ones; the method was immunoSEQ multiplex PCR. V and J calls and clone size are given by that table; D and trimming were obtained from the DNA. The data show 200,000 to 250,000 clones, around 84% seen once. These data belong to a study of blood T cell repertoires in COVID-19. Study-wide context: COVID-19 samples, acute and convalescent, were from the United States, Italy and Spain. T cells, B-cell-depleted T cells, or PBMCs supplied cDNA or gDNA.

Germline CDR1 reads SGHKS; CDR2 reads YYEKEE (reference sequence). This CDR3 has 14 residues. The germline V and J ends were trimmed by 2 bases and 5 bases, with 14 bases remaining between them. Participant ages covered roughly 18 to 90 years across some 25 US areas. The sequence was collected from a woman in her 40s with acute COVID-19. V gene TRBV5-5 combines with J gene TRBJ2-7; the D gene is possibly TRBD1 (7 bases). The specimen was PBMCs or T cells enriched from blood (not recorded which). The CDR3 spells CASSFQGGSDEQYF. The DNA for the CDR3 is TGTGCCAGCAGCTTCCAGGGGGGTTCGGACGAGCAGTACTTC.